The 2 T cell receptor beta chains in this list originate from one sample, sequenced in a study of blood T cells in healthy people across ages. PCR was performed a second time for 7 to 11 cycles using a sample-barcoded 5' primer and a J-beta primer mix. TCRdb re-called the 5' RACE reads with MiXCR, one entry per CDR3 protein. The table shows approximately 320,000 distinct CDR3 sequences, with around 29% occurring only once. Sequencing used blood. These TCRs come from a woman in her seventies in good health.

In nucleotides, the CDR3 is TGTGCCAGCTCACCATATCCCTCCTACGAGCAGTACTTC. Amino acids: CASSPYPSYEQYF. This chain connects TRBV18 to TRBJ2-7, with D unclear. The V gene lost 2 bases and the J gene lost 0 bases, with 5 bases spanning the gap. CDR1 and CDR2 from the germline V gene are KGHSH and LQKENI. The CDR3 spans 13 residues.

This clonotype was seen only a few times. The chain employs TRBV20-1 and TRBJ2-4, with TRBD1 identical over 7 bases. J was trimmed by 6 bases and V by 1 base; bases with no gene match: 9. The CDR3 consists of 15 residues. Germline V gene data show CDR1 as DFQATT and CDR2 as SNEGSKA (reference sequence). CDR3 nucleotides: TGCAGTGCTAGAGGATTACAGGGGTGGATAAACATTCAGTACTTC. As protein: CSARGLQGWINIQYF.